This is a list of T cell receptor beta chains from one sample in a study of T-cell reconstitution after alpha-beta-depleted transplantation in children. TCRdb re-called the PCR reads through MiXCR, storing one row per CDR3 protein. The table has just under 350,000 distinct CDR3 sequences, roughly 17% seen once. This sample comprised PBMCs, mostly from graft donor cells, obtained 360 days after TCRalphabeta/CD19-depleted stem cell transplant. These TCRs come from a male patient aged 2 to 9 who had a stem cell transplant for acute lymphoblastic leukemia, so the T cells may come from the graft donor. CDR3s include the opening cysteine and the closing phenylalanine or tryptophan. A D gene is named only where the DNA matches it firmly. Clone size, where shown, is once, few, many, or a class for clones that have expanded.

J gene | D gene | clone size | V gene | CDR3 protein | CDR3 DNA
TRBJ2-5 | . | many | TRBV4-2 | CASSQADLGTQYF | TGTGCCAGCAGCCAGGCAGACTTGGGGACCCAGTACTTC
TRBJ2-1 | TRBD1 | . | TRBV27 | CASSLIGTGVDEQFF | TGTGCCAGCAGTTTAATTGGGACAGGGGTCGATGAGCAGTTCTTC
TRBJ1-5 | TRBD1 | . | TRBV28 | CASSSLVDRRYF | TGTGCCAGCAGTTCACTCGTGGACAGGCGGTATTTT
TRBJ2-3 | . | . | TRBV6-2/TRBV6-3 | CASRSGGTDTQYF | TGTGCCAGCCGGAGCGGAGGCACAGATACGCAGTATTTT
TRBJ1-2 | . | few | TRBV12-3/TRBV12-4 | CASSPRRGMEVYGYTF | TGTGCCAGCAGTCCCCGAAGAGGAATGGAGGTCTATGGCTACACCTTC
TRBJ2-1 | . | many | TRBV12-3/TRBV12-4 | CASSRSGDFNEQFF | TGTGCCAGCAGCCGTAGCGGCGACTTCAATGAGCAGTTCTTC
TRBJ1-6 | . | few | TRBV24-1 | CATSAGVGNSPLHF | TGTGCCACCAGTGCAGGGGTTGGCAATTCACCCCTCCACTTT
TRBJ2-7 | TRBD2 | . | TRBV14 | CASSEGTTRYYEQYF | TGTGCCAGCAGCGAAGGGACTACCCGCTACTACGAGCAGTACTTC
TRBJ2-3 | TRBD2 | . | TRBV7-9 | CASSPRLAGEADTQYF | TGTGCCAGCAGCCCGAGACTAGCGGGAGAGGCAGATACGCAGTATTTT
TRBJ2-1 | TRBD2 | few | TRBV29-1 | CSVEGWVGLAVNNEQFF | TGCAGCGTTGAAGGTTGGGTGGGACTAGCGGTTAACAATGAGCAGTTCTTC
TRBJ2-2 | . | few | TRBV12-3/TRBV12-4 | CASSSLDGFDDAGELFF | TGTGCCAGCAGTTCCTTGGACGGGTTCGACGACGCCGGGGAGCTGTTTTTT
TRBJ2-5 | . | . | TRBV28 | CASSLRATDYQETQYF | TGTGCCAGCAGTTTACGGGCGACAGATTACCAAGAGACCCAGTACTTC
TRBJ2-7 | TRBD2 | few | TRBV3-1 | CASSPEGLAGYEQYF | TGTGCCAGCAGCCCAGAGGGGCTAGCGGGCTACGAGCAGTACTTC
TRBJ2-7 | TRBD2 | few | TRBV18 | CASSPRLAGEGRYEQYF | TGTGCCAGCTCACCAAGACTAGCGGGAGAGGGGAGGTACGAGCAGTACTTC
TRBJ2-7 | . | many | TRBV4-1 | CASSHGPNYEQYF | TGCGCCAGCAGCCATGGGCCCAATTACGAGCAGTACTTC
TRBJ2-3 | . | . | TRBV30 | CAWSQGYTDTQYF | TGTGCCTGGAGTCAGGGCTACACAGATACGCAGTATTTT
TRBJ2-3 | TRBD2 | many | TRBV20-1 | CSASQAGGHTDTQYF | TGCAGTGCTAGTCAAGCGGGAGGGCACACAGATACGCAGTATTTT
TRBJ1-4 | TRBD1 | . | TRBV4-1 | CASRRTGGGSANEKLFF | TGCGCCAGCAGACGGACAGGGGGCGGGTCGGCTAATGAAAAACTGTTTTTT
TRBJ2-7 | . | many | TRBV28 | CASSLSGYEQYF | TGCGCCAGCAGCTTGTCGGGGTACGAGCAGTACTTC
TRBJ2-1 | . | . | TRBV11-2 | CASSDRPPGTSSHNEQFF | TGTGCCAGCAGCGATAGACCGCCAGGGACATCGTCGCACAATGAGCAGTTCTTC
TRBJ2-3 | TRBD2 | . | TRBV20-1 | CSATASGSPTDTQYF | TGCAGTGCTACCGCCAGCGGGAGCCCCACAGATACGCAGTATTTT
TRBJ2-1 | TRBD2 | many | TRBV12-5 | CASGLGPSGRAVNEQFF | TGTGCTAGTGGTTTGGGCCCCAGCGGGAGGGCCGTAAATGAGCAGTTCTTC
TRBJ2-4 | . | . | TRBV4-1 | CASSQPRGGARGKNIQYF | TGCGCCAGCAGCCAGCCCCGTGGGGGGGCCCGGGGAAAAAACATTCAGTACTTC
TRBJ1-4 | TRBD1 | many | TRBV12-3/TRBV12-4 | CASSLDRAVGTNEKLFF | TGTGCCAGCAGCCTTGACAGGGCAGTGGGGACTAATGAAAAACTGTTTTTT
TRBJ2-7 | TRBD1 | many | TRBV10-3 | CAINGQAETEQYF | TGTGCCATCAATGGACAGGCTGAAACCGAGCAGTACTTC
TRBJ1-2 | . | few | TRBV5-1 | CASSLGTSYGYTF | TGCGCCAGCAGCTTGGGGACCTCCTATGGCTACACCTTC
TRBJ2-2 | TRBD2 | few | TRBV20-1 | CSASNGGGNTGELFF | TGCAGTGCCAGCAATGGGGGGGGGAACACCGGGGAGCTGTTTTTT
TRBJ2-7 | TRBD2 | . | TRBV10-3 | CAISESKGLAYSYEQYF | TGTGCCATCAGTGAGTCGAAGGGACTAGCGTACTCCTACGAGCAGTACTTC
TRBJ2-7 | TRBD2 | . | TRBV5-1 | CASSLAPTGTSGYEQYF | TGCGCCAGCAGCTTGGCCCCTACCGGGACTAGCGGGTACGAGCAGTACTTC
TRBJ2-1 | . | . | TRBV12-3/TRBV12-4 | CASSARDWMSNEQFF | TGTGCCAGCAGTGCCCGGGACTGGATGAGCAATGAGCAGTTCTTC
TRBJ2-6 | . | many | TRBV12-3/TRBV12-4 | CASSLVLRSGANVLTF | TGTGCCAGCAGTTTAGTCCTTCGCTCTGGGGCCAACGTCCTGACTTTC
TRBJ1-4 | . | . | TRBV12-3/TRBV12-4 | CASRPSLPSANEKLFF | TGTGCCAGCAGACCTTCCTTGCCCTCGGCTAATGAAAAACTGTTTTTT
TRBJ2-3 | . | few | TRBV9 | CASSVVTDTQYF | TGTGCCAGCAGCGTGGTCACAGATACGCAGTATTTT
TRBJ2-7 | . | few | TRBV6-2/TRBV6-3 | CASKREVSYEQYF | TGTGCCAGCAAGAGGGAGGTGAGCTACGAGCAGTACTTC
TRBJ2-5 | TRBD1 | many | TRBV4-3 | CASSRGQGGGETQYF | TGCGCCAGCAGCCGAGGACAGGGTGGCGGAGAGACCCAGTACTTC
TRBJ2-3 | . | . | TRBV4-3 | CASSQDGVRRGRTDTQYF | TGCGCCAGCAGCCAAGATGGGGTCAGGCGGGGGCGCACAGATACGCAGTATTTT
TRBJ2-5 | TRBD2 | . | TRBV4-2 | CASSQGLAGGSETQYF | TGTGCCAGCAGCCAAGGACTAGCGGGAGGGAGCGAGACCCAGTACTTC